This T cell receptor beta chain derives from a study of OX40 agonist ivuxolimab in advanced cancers. Some background on the complete study: Ivuxolimab was an agonistic, fully human IgG2 monoclonal antibody directed against OX40 (CD134), a costimulatory receptor. The paper describes the monotherapy dose-escalation part (N of about 52 patients) of the phase I trial of ivuxolimab. Intravenous ivuxolimab was administered to patients every 2 weeks at six dose levels: 0.01, 0.1, 0.3, 1.5, 3 and 10 mg/kg. The dose-escalation cohort was around 83% male with a mean age of approximately 60 years, ranging from about 20 to 85. Partial responses were achieved by three dose-escalation patients, of whom one had hepatocellular carcinoma and two had cutaneous melanoma. Prior anti-PD-1, anti-PD-L1 or anti-CTLA-4 therapy was permitted, and checkpoint inhibitors had been received by less than 45% of dose-escalation patients. Peripheral TCRbeta sequencing was intended to test whether TCR sequence diversity was altered and clonal T-cell expansion was caused by ivuxolimab. Among the 52 dose-escalation patients, some 20 had hepatocellular carcinoma, approximately 15 melanoma, 9 renal cell carcinoma and 9 head and neck cancer.

As to this clone: Its antigen has not been determined. The sample holds no much larger clone one base away, and base qualities are not on file. Other nucleotide sequences from this sample produce the same CDR3.

The study at large found these results: At doses of 0.1 to 3.0 mg/kg, clonal expansion of both CD4+ and CD8+ T cells in blood was seen between baseline and week 6. Partial responders in the 0.1-3.0 mg/kg groups had among the lowest normalized peripheral clonal expansion, especially among CD8+ T cells. Low levels of normalized T-cell clonal expansion were also seen in some patients who did not respond. After ivuxolimab, expanded clones were on average more numerous among CD8+ T cells than among CD4+ T cells. The antigen specificity of the clonally expanded peripheral T cells was not determined.

Genomic DNA was isolated from the sorted cells so that the TCRbeta CDR3 region could be sequenced. TCRbeta CDR3 regions were sequenced using the immunoSEQ Assay. TCRdb's version of the immuneACCESS table is confined to in-frame rearrangements and falls short of the full clone set. An unresolved V gene accounts for under half of the shortfall where checked; the remainder is of unknown origin. The sample profile shows 92,000 or so clones; about 84% of them were found once. Under 7% of the sample lies in the top ten. The trial excluded patients who had a history of autoimmune disease or were on systemic immunosuppression. In every dose cohort, peripheral blood was drawn for TCR sequencing at baseline, cycle 4 day 1, and cycle 7 day 1. Samples came from an open-label, multicenter, first-in-human phase I dose-escalation trial of ivuxolimab. Adults with locally advanced or metastatic head and neck squamous cell, hepatocellular, melanoma or renal cell carcinoma were enrolled in the trial. Before TCR sequencing, CD4+ T cells and CD8+ T cells from peripheral blood were sorted into separate populations.

The junction carries 13 bases between V and J, which are trimmed by 3 bases and 13 bases respectively. The germline V gene gives CDR1 as KGHSH and CDR2 as LQKENI. The cysteine opens and the phenylalanine closes a CDR3 of 12 amino acids. The DNA shown is the 36-base CDR3, in frame from base 1. The rearranged segments are TRBV18 and TRBJ1-5, with TRBD1 as a weak D call on 5 bases. The sample consisted of CD4+ or CD8+ T cells sorted from blood, taken in a trial of the OX40 agonist ivuxolimab. The sequence derives from an adult with an advanced solid tumor such as melanoma, head and neck, liver or kidney cancer. In nucleotide form, the sequence is TGTGCCAGCTCACCTTTAGGGGTAGTTCAGCATTTT. Its translation reads: CASSPLGVVQHF. With the rest looked up from the reference TRBV18 and TRBJ1-5 genes rather than sequenced, the full variable domain is NAGVMQNPRHLVRRRGQEARLRCSPMKGHSHVYWYRQLPEEGLKFMVYLQKENIIDESGMPKERFSAEFPKEGPSILRIQQVVRGDSAAYFCASSPLGVVQHFGDGTRLSIL.